The T cell receptor (beta chain) described here comes from a study of blood T cell repertoires in COVID-19. The CDR3 consists of 13 residues. CDR1 is SGHNT and CDR2 is YENEEA in the germline V gene. V dropped 3 bases and J dropped 2 bases, with 2 bases sitting between them. How the authors handled the data: Scientists estimated how many nucleated cells there were by amplifying reference gene primers. Some clones are missing from TCRdb's copy, which holds only in-frame ones; the method was immunoSEQ multiplex PCR. That table furnishes V, J and clone size, whereas the DNA furnished D and trimming. Of under 200,000 clones listed, around 80% are singletons.

V gene TRBV11-3 combines with J gene TRBJ2-6; D not certain. This sequence originates from a woman aged 70-85 years who had recovered from COVID-19. Source material: peripheral blood. This chain's CDR3 is CASSFAGANVLTF. The CDR3 coding sequence is TGTGCCAGCAGCTTCGCTGGGGCCAACGTCCTGACTTTC.